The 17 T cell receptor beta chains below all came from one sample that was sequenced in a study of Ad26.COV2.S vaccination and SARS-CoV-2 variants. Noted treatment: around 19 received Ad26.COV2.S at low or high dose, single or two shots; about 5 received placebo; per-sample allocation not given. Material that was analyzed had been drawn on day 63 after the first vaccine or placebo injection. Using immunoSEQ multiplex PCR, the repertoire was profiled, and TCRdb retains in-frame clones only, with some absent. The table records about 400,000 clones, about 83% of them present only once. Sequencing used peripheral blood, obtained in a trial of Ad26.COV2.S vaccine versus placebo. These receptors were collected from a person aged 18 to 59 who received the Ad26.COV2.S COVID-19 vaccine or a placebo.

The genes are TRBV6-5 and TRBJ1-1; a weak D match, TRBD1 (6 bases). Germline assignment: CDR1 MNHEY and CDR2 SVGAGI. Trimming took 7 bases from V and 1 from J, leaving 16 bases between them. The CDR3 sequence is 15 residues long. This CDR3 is CASTQRGLGNTEAFF. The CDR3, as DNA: TGTGCCAGCACCCAAAGGGGGTTGGGGAACACTGAAGCTTTCTTT.

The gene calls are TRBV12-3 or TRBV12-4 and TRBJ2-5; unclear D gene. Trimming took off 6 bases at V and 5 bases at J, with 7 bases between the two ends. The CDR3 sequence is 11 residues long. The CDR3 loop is CASSQRETQYF. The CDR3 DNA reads TGTGCCAGCAGCCAAAGGGAGACCCAGTACTTC.

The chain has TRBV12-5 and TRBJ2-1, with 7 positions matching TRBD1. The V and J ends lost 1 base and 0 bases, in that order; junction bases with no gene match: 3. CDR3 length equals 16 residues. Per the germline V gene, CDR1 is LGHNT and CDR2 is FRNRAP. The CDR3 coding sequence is TGTGCTAGTGGTTTGGCGAGGGGGCTCTCCTACAATGAGCAGTTCTTC. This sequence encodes CASGLARGLSYNEQFF. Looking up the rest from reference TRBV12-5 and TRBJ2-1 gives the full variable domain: DARVTQTPRHKVTEMGQEVTMRCQPILGHNTVFWYRQTMMQGLELLAYFRNRAPLDDSGMPKDRFSAEMPDATLATLKIQPSEPRDSAVYFCASGLARGLSYNEQFFGPGTRLTVL.

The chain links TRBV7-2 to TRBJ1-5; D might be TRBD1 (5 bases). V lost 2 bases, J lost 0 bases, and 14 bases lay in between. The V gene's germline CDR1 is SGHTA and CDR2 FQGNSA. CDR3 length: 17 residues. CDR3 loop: CASSLRGKVYSNQPQHF. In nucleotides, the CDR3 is TGTGCCAGCAGCTTAAGGGGCAAGGTTTATAGCAATCAGCCCCAGCATTTT.

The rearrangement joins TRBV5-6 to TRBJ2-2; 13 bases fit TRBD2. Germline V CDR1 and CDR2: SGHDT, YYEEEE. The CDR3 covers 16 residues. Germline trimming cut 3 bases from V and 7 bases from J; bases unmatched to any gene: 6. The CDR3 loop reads CASSYRTSGSHGELFF. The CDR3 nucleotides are TGTGCCAGCAGCTACCGGACTAGCGGGAGTCACGGGGAGCTGTTTTTT.

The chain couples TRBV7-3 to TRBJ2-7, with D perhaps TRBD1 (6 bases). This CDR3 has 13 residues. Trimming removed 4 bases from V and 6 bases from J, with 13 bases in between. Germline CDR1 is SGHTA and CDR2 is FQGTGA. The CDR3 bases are TGTGCCAGCAGCTATAGCAGGGGAACCGAGCAGTACTTC. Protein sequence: CASSYSRGTEQYF.

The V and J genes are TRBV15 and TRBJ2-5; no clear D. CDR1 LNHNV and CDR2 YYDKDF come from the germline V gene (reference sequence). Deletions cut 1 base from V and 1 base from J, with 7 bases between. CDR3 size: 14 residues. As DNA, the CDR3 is TGTGCCACCAGCAGAGCCAACAGCCAAGAGACCCAGTACTTC. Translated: CATSRANSQETQYF.

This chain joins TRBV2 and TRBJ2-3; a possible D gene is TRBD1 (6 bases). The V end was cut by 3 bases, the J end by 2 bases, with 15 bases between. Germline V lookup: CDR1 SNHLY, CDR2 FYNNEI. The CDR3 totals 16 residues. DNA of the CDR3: TGTGCCAGCAGTGATTGGGGGACATTGTCCACAGATACGCAGTATTTT. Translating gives CASSDWGTLSTDTQYF. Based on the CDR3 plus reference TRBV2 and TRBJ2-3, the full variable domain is EPEVTQTPSHQVTQMGQEVILRCVPISNHLYFYWYRQILGQKVEFLVSFYNNEISEKSEIFDDQFSVERPDGSNFTLKIRSTKLEDSAMYFCASSDWGTLSTDTQYFGPGTRLTVL.

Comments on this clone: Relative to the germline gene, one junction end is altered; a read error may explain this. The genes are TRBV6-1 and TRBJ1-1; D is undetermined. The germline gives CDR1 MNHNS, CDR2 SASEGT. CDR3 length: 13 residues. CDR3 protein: CASGDRMDTEAFF. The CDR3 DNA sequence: TGTGCCAGCGGTGACCGAATGGACACTGAAGCTTTCTTT.

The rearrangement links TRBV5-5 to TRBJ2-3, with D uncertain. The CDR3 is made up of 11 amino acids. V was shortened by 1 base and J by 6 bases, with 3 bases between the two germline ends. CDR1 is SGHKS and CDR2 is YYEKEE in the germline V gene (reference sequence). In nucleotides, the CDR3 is TGTGCCAGCAGCTTGCTTGATACGCAGTATTTT. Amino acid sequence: CASSLLDTQYF.

CDR3 protein: CASSPLAGGLTGELFF. The CDR3 DNA reads TGTGCCAGCAGCCCCTTAGCGGGGGGGCTCACCGGGGAGCTGTTTTTT. This chain uses TRBV4-2 with TRBJ2-2; 11 bases match TRBD2. The CDR3 has 16 residues. J gave up 4 bases and V 4 bases, and 5 bases lay outside the gene matches. The germline V gene encodes CDR1 LGHNA and CDR2 YNFKEQ.

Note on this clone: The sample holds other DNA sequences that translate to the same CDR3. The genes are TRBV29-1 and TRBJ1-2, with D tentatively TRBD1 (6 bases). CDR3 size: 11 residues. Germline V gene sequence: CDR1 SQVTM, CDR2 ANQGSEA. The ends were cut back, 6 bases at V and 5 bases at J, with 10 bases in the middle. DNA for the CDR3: TGCAGCGTAGGACAGCTATATGGCTACACCTTC. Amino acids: CSVGQLYGYTF.

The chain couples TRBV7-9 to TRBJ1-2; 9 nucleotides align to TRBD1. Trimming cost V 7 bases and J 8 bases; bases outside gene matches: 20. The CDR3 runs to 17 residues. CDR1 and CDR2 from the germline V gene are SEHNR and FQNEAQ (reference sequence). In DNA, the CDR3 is TGTGCCAGCACCATGAGTGCGGGACAGGGCTTGGTTGGGGGCTACACCTTC. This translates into CASTMSAGQGLVGGYTF.

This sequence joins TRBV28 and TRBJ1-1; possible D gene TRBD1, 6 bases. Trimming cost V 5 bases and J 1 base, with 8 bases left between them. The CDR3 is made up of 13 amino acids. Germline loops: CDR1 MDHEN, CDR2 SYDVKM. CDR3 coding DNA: TGTGCCAGCAGTCTGGACAGGAACACTGAAGCTTTCTTT. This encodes CASSLDRNTEAFF. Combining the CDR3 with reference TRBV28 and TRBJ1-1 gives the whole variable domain DVKVTQSSRYLVKRTGEKVFLECVQDMDHENMFWYRQDPGLGLRLIYFSYDVKMKEKGDIPEGYSVSREKKERFSLILESASTNQTSMYLCASSLDRNTEAFFGQGTRLTVV.

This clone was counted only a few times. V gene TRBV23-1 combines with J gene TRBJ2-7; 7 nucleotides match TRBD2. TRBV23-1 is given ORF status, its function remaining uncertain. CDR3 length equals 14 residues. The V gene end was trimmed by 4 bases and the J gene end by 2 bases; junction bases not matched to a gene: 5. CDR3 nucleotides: TGCGCCAGCAGTCGGGGGGAGGGACCCTACGAGCAGTACTTC. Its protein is CASSRGEGPYEQYF.

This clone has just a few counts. The CDR3 DNA reads as TGTGCCAGCAGCTCTCCTCTCGCTGCCGCTGAAGCTTTCTTT. Protein product: CASSSPLAAAEAFF. The chain has TRBV7-2 and TRBJ1-1; no firm D call. This CDR3 spans 14 amino acids. Germline V gene data show CDR1 as SGHTA and CDR2 as FQGNSA. The germline V and J ends were trimmed by 4 bases and 6 bases, with 15 bases remaining between them.

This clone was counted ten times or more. In nucleotides, the CDR3 is TGTGCCAGCAGCCAAGACATGGTGTTCACTGAAGCTTTCTTT. It translates to CASSQDMVFTEAFF. This rearrangement joins TRBV4-2 to TRBJ1-1, with D unclear. Trimming took 0 bases from V and 4 from J, leaving 9 bases between them. Germline V lookup: CDR1 LGHNA, CDR2 YNFKEQ. This CDR3 contains 14 residues.